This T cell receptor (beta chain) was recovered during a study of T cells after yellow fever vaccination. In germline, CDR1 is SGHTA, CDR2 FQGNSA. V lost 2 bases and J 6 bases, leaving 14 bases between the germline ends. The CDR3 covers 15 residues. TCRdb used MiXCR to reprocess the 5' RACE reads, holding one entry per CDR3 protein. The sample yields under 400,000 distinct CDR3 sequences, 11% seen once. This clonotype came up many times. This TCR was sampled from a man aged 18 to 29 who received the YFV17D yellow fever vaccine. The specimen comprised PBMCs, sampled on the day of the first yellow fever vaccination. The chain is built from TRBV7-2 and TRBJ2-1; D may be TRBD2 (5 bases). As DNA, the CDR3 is TGTGCCAGCAGCTTACAACGGGGTATGGGCAATGAGCAGTTCTTC. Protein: CASSLQRGMGNEQFF.